A selection of T cell receptor beta chains follows, all from one sample in a study of blood T cell repertoires in COVID-19. TCRdb keeps only in-frame clones here, not all; method: immunoSEQ multiplex PCR. The table records some 130,000 clones, about four fifths of them present only once. Sequencing was carried out using peripheral blood. The receptors shown here come from a woman aged 55-70 years with active or convalescent COVID-19. CDR3s include the opening cysteine and the closing phenylalanine or tryptophan. The order of the fields is J gene, clone size, V gene, D gene, CDR3 protein, CDR3 DNA. D genes are given only for firm matches. Clone size is shown for a subset of rows, as once, few, many or a class of expanded clone.

J: TRBJ2-7
size: NA
V: TRBV7-8
D: TRBD1
CDR3: CASSIPGQTKQYF
DNA: TGTGCCAGCAGCATTCCGGGACAGACAAAGCAGTACTTC

J: TRBJ2-5
size: NA
V: TRBV5-1
D: NA
CDR3: CASSLRQNQETQYF
DNA: TGCGCCAGCAGCTTGAGACAGAACCAAGAGACCCAGTACTTC

J: TRBJ1-6
size: NA
V: TRBV27
D: NA
CDR3: CASSRDRDTYNSPLHF
DNA: TGTGCCAGCAGTCGAGATCGGGACACTTATAATTCACCCCTCCACTTT

J: TRBJ2-3
size: NA
V: TRBV10-3
D: NA
CDR3: CATRGALTNTQYF
DNA: TGTGCCACCCGGGGGGCTCTCACGAATACGCAGTATTTT

J: TRBJ1-4
size: NA
V: TRBV28
D: TRBD1
CDR3: CASPFTGTDNEKLFF
DNA: TGTGCCAGCCCTTTTACCGGGACAGATAATGAAAAACTGTTTTTT

J: TRBJ1-1
size: NA
V: TRBV4-2
D: TRBD1
CDR3: CASSPGGVTEAFF
DNA: TGTGCCAGCAGCCCAGGGGGCGTAACTGAAGCTTTCTTT

J: TRBJ1-6
size: NA
V: TRBV5-1
D: NA
CDR3: CASSLAAADSPLHF
DNA: TGCGCCAGCAGCTTGGCCGCCGCGGATTCACCCCTCCACTTT

J: TRBJ2-7
size: NA
V: TRBV27
D: TRBD2
CDR3: CASSYSGFSYEQYF
DNA: TGTGCCAGCAGTTATAGCGGGTTCTCCTACGAGCAGTACTTC

J: TRBJ1-1
size: NA
V: TRBV27
D: NA
CDR3: CASSPRTRKNTEAFF
DNA: TGTGCCAGCAGTCCAAGGACACGCAAGAACACTGAAGCTTTCTTT

J: TRBJ1-2
size: NA
V: TRBV7-9
D: NA
CDR3: CASSLAVGSGGYTF
DNA: TGTGCCAGCAGCTTAGCAGTCGGTAGTGGTGGCTACACCTTC

J: TRBJ1-2
size: NA
V: TRBV19
D: TRBD1
CDR3: CASSLRGNYGYTF
DNA: TGTGCCAGTAGCCTCAGGGGGAACTATGGCTACACCTTC

J: TRBJ1-1
size: NA
V: TRBV28
D: NA
CDR3: CASSPTPGLNTEAFF
DNA: TGTGCCAGCAGTCCCACCCCAGGGTTGAACACTGAAGCTTTCTTT

J: TRBJ1-2
size: NA
V: TRBV19
D: TRBD1
CDR3: CASTLGQGVYGYTF
DNA: TGTGCCAGTACCTTGGGACAGGGAGTCTATGGCTACACCTTC

J: TRBJ1-6
size: NA
V: TRBV7-2
D: TRBD1
CDR3: CASTPGTGYSPLHF
DNA: TGTGCCAGCACCCCGGGGACAGGATATTCACCCCTCCACTTT

J: TRBJ1-3
size: NA
V: TRBV27
D: NA
CDR3: CASSSPDPRWTSTGRTGNTIYF
DNA: TGTGCCAGCAGTTCCCCCGACCCGCGTTGGACATCCACCGGGAGAACTGGAAACACCATATATTTT

J: TRBJ1-6
size: NA
V: TRBV11-2
D: TRBD1
CDR3: CASSFSGTGGVSPLHF
DNA: TGTGCCAGCAGCTTCTCCGGGACAGGCGGTGTTTCACCCCTCCACTTT

J: TRBJ2-7
size: NA
V: TRBV28
D: TRBD2
CDR3: CASSLGTSGAYEQYF
DNA: TGTGCCAGCAGTCTCGGGACTAGCGGGGCCTACGAGCAGTACTTC

J: TRBJ2-5
size: NA
V: TRBV5-1
D: TRBD2
CDR3: CASSSGLAGVYGETQYF
DNA: TGCGCCAGCAGCTCGGGACTAGCGGGAGTCTACGGGGAGACCCAGTACTTC

J: TRBJ1-5
size: NA
V: TRBV15
D: TRBD1
CDR3: CATSRDPTGGGPQHF
DNA: TGTGCCACCAGCAGAGATCCTACAGGGGGCGGGCCCCAGCATTTT

J: TRBJ2-1
size: NA
V: TRBV10-3
D: NA
CDR3: CAISETGEAYNEQFF
DNA: TGTGCCATCAGTGAGACAGGGGAGGCCTACAATGAGCAGTTCTTC

J: TRBJ2-7
size: NA
V: TRBV28
D: TRBD1
CDR3: CATINRGADEQYF
DNA: TGTGCCACCATAAACAGGGGTGCCGACGAGCAGTACTTC

J: TRBJ1-1
size: NA
V: TRBV5-6
D: NA
CDR3: CASTYSGGLAEAFF
DNA: TGTGCCAGCACCTATTCGGGAGGGCTCGCTGAAGCTTTCTTT

J: TRBJ2-1
size: NA
V: TRBV7-3
D: TRBD2
CDR3: CASSPSGSGSYNEQFF
DNA: TGTGCCAGCAGTCCTAGCGGGAGTGGTTCCTACAATGAGCAGTTCTTC

J: TRBJ1-2
size: few
V: TRBV7-9
D: NA
CDR3: CASSSQDYGYTF
DNA: TGTGCCAGCAGCTCGCAGGACTATGGCTACACCTTC

J: TRBJ2-3
size: NA
V: TRBV19
D: TRBD2
CDR3: CASRPGLAGGPPDTQYF
DNA: TGTGCCAGTAGGCCGGGACTAGCGGGAGGCCCACCAGATACGCAGTATTTT

J: TRBJ2-3
size: NA
V: TRBV5-1
D: TRBD2
CDR3: CASSLELSGGITDTQYF
DNA: TGCGCCAGCAGCTTGGAGCTTAGCGGGGGGATAACAGATACGCAGTATTTT

J: TRBJ2-3
size: NA
V: TRBV12-3/TRBV12-4
D: NA
CDR3: CASSSSTRTQYF
DNA: TGTGCCAGCAGTTCCTCGACTCGTACGCAGTATTTT